These 8 T cell receptor beta chains originate from one sample sequenced in a study of blood T cell repertoires in COVID-19. Data came from immunoSEQ multiplex PCR; TCRdb stores just in-frame clones and leaves some out. The sample records roughly 200,000 clones, about 85% being singletons. Sequenced sample: peripheral blood. Every receptor here comes from a woman aged 55-75 years with acute or convalescent COVID-19.

With respect to this clone: The sample carries other DNA sequences with the same CDR3. The rearrangement uses TRBV18 and TRBJ1-4; 7 bases match TRBD1. Unmatched junction bases numbered 2, after V lost 3 bases and J lost 4 bases. The CDR3 length is 14 residues. Per the germline V gene, CDR1 is KGHSH and CDR2 is LQKENI. The CDR3 coding sequence is TGTGCCAGCTCACCCCGACAGGGTAATGAAAAACTGTTTTTT. This translates into CASSPRQGNEKLFF.

The chain combines TRBV24-1 with TRBJ1-5, with TRBD1 as a possible D gene (5 bases). With 8 bases removed from V and 6 bases from J, the gap between germline ends came to 13 bases. This CDR3 comprises 13 residues. Germline assignment: CDR1 KGHDR and CDR2 SFDVKD. In DNA, the CDR3 is TGTGCCACCATGCAGGGCGGGGGTCAGCCCCAGCATTTT. Translation: CATMQGGGQPQHF.

The V gene is TRBV27, the J gene TRBJ2-5, with 9 positions matching TRBD1. Per germline, CDR1 MNHEY and CDR2 SMNVEV (reference sequence). V lost 0 bases and J lost 5; bases outside the gene matches: 4. This CDR3 comprises 15 residues. CDR3 nucleotide sequence: TGTGCCAGCAGTTTATCAACGACAGGGGGGGAGACCCAGTACTTC. Translated: CASSLSTTGGETQYF.

The chain uses TRBV3-1 (or the pseudogene TRBV3-2) and TRBJ2-1, with D possibly matching TRBD1 (5 bases). The length of the CDR3 is 13 residues. The ends were cut back, 4 bases at V and 5 bases at J, with 9 bases in the middle. Germline lookup yields CDR1 LGHDT and CDR2 YNNKEL (reference sequence). Here the CDR3 DNA reads TGTGCCAGCAGCCCCGACAGCAACAATGAGCAGTTCTTC. It is translated as CASSPDSNNEQFF.

The chain combines TRBV19 with TRBJ1-4; D might be TRBD1 (5 bases). The ends were cut back, 9 bases at V and 6 bases at J, with 20 bases in the middle. There are 15 residues in the CDR3. The germline CDR1 and CDR2 sequences are LNHDA and SQIVND (reference sequence). The CDR3 protein is CASNPLGGGHEKLFF. The CDR3 DNA sequence: TGTGCCAGCAACCCCCTGGGGGGGGGTCATGAAAAACTGTTTTTT. Looking up the rest from reference TRBV19 and TRBJ1-4 gives the full variable domain: DGGITQSPKYLFRKEGQNVTLSCEQNLNHDAMYWYRQDPGQGLRLIYYSQIVNDFQKGDIAEGYSVSREKKESFPLTVTSAQKNPTAFYLCASNPLGGGHEKLFFGSGTQLSVL.

Turning to this clone: Within the sample, other DNA sequences also encode this same CDR3. The chain uses TRBV5-1 and TRBJ1-2, with D tentatively TRBD1 (6 bases). V shed 4 bases and J shed 8 bases, with 15 bases lying between them. The CDR3 covers 13 residues. In germline, CDR1 is SGHRS, CDR2 YFSETQ. CDR3 sequence (DNA): TGCGCCAGCAGCCCGACAGGTGGTGTGGGCTACACCTTC. It specifies CASSPTGGVGYTF.

Here the CDR3 reads CASSQEGSGTNNEQFF. The CDR3 DNA reads TGTGCCAGCAGCCAAGAAGGTAGCGGGACGAACAATGAGCAGTTCTTC. This chain connects TRBV4-2 to TRBJ2-1; TRBD2 matches at 8 bases. With 0 bases clipped from V and 5 bases from J, the junction kept 6 bases outside the gene matches. The CDR3 covers 16 residues. Germline CDR1 LGHNA, CDR2 YNFKEQ.

The chain carries TRBV27 and TRBJ2-2; the match to TRBD1 covers 10 bases. Germline-derived CDR1 and CDR2 are MNHEY and SMNVEV (reference sequence). The CDR3 covers 15 residues. V was clipped by 5 bases and J by 6 bases; unmatched bases: 6. The DNA for the CDR3 is TGTGCCAGCAGTAGAAGACAGGGGGCCCCCGGGGAGCTGTTTTTT. Translating it yields CASSRRQGAPGELFF.